The clone carrying this TCR beta chain was observed a few times. As yet, its antigen is unknown. The data originate from a study of vaccination effects on CD4 cells after COVID-19. General study findings and limits: Cross-reaction with common cold coronaviruses was seen in only 1 of 255 vaccine-induced clones from healthy vaccinees.

Profiled with immunoSEQ multiplex PCR; TCRdb holds only in-frame clones, not every one. The table includes tens of thousands of clones, about 71% detected once. With the ViraFEST assay, the study expanded antigen-specific CD4+ T cells using viral peptide pools, then sequenced them. Researchers isolated CD4+ T cells once 9 to 11 days of culture had elapsed. Negative nucleocapsid antibody tests before and after vaccination confirmed no previous SARS-CoV-2 infection. The material was CD4+ T cells from PBMCs cultured with HCoV-OC43 spike peptides, obtained before COVID-19 vaccination. Subset described: HCoV-OC43 spike overlapping peptide pool stimulation. The TCR comes from a human donor who received a COVID-19 vaccine.

The CDR3 here is CASSLTDRVQHF. The CDR3 DNA reads TGTGCCAGCAGCTTAACGGACAGGGTTCAACATTTT. The rearrangement uses TRBV7-9 and TRBJ1-5, with 8 bases matching TRBD1. CDR3 length equals 12 residues. J gave up 16 bases and V 2 bases, and 7 bases lay outside the gene matches. Germline CDR1 is SEHNR and CDR2 is FQNEAQ (reference sequence).